Sequencing of this T cell receptor (beta chain) was carried out in a study of neurological immune-mediated disorders. This clonotype was seen at least ten times. Its antigen is not identified. The V end was cut by 4 bases, the J end by 3 bases, with 14 bases between. Germline V lookup: CDR1 SGHRS, CDR2 YFSETQ. CDR3 length: 14 residues. General observations from the study: No sharing of CDR3 amino acid sequences was observed among expanded clones across subjects, suggesting private repertoires in all groups.

Every sequencing run generated over 160 million TCR-beta sequences from 15-18 subjects. TCRdb called the 5' RACE reads again in MiXCR, with one record for every CDR3 protein. The table has about 59,000 distinct CDR3 sequences, roughly 3.5% seen once. The material sequenced was PBMCs. The source is a woman aged 25 to 39 with multiple sclerosis. The chain carries TRBV5-1 and TRBJ2-7; D possibly matches TRBD1 or TRBD2 (5 bases each). The CDR3 nucleotides read TGCGCCAGCAGCGAGACAGACGCGGGCTACGAGCAGTACTTC. Translating gives CASSETDAGYEQYF.